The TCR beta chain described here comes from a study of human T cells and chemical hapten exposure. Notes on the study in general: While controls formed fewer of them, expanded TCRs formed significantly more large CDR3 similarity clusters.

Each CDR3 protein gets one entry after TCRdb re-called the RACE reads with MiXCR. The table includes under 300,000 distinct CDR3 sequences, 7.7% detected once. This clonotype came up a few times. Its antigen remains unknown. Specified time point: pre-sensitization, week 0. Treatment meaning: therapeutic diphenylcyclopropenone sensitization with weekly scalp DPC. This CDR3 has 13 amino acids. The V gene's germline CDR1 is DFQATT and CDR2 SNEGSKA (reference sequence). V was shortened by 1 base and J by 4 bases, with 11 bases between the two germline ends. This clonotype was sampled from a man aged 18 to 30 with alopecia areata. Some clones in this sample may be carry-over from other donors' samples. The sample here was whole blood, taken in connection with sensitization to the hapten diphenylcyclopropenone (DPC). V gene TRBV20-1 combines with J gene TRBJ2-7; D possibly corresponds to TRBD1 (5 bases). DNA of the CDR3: TGCAGTGCTAGAGTCAGGGCCAGTTACGAGCAGTACGTC. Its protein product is CSARVRASYEQYV.